This T cell receptor (beta chain) originates from a study of control samples from healthy donors and cancer patients. Clones were read by immunoSEQ multiplex PCR, and TCRdb kept only the in-frame ones, dropping some. The table records 100,000 to 150,000 clones, about 90% of them present only once. Looked up from germline, CDR1 is SGDLS and CDR2 is YYNGEE. The V and J ends lost 2 bases and 0 bases respectively, with 8 bases between them. This CDR3 has 14 residues. About this clone itself: At the DNA level, this CDR3 is encoded by other sequences in the same sample as well.

The chain employs TRBV9 and TRBJ2-5, with D perhaps matching TRBD2 (5 bases). The clonotype comes from a man between 18 and 29 years old in good health. Specimen: blood. The CDR3 DNA follows: TGTGCCAGCAGCGTGGGAGTGAACCAAGAGACCCAGTACTTC. Amino acid sequence: CASSVGVNQETQYF.